What follows are 24 T cell receptor beta chains derived from one specimen sequenced in a study of control samples from healthy donors and cancer patients. The repertoire was sequenced with immunoSEQ multiplex PCR; TCRdb's copy has only in-frame clones and lacks some. The top ten hold about 20% of the sample, which has some 96,000 clones, about 90% seen once. What was sequenced was blood. These receptors were taken from a woman aged 45 to 65 in good health.

The CDR3 coding sequence is TGTGCCAGCAGTCTACCGACAAATGCCCGGAACATTCAGTACTTC. Its translation: CASSLPTNARNIQYF. This chain joins TRBV6-5 and TRBJ2-4, with unresolved D. V was clipped by 5 bases and J by 7 bases, with 18 bases between them. Germline loops: CDR1 MNHEY, CDR2 SVGAGI. The CDR3 totals 15 residues.

The gene calls are TRBV30 and TRBJ1-5; perhaps TRBD1 as D (6 bases). This CDR3 spans 13 amino acids. Looked up from germline, CDR1 is GTSNPN and CDR2 is SVGIG (reference sequence). With 2 bases removed from V and 6 bases from J, the gap between germline ends came to 11 bases. CDR3 coding DNA: TGTGCCTGGAGTCTAATGGGGGCTCAGCCCCAGCATTTT. It specifies CAWSLMGAQPQHF.

This clone was counted a few times. The rearrangement uses TRBV2 and TRBJ2-7, with TRBD1 as a possible D gene (6 bases). This CDR3 comprises 14 residues. The V end lost 5 bases, the J end lost 7 bases, and 18 bases lay between the germline ends. Germline CDR1 and CDR2: SNHLY and FYNNEI. CDR3 protein: CASSTQQGVGEQYV. Written as DNA, the CDR3 is TGTGCCAGCAGTACCCAACAGGGTGTAGGGGAGCAGTACGTC.

The chain joins TRBV7-9 to TRBJ1-1, with 7 bases matching TRBD1. Germline-derived CDR1 and CDR2 are SEHNR and FQNEAQ (reference sequence). V shed 3 bases, J shed 1 base, and the junction held 2 bases outside the gene matches. The CDR3 is 14 amino acids. The CDR3 protein is CASSFAGGNTEAFF. CDR3 bases: TGTGCCAGCAGCTTTGCAGGGGGGAACACTGAAGCTTTCTTT.

This sequence joins TRBV29-1 and TRBJ1-6; D remains unclear. The germline V gene encodes CDR1 SQVTM and CDR2 ANQGSEA. Trimming left V 4 bases short and J 7 bases short, with 11 bases between. This CDR3 region has 13 residues. The CDR3 here is CSVAWTENSPLHF. DNA for the CDR3: TGCAGCGTTGCTTGGACTGAGAATTCACCCCTCCACTTT.

This rearrangement joins TRBV7-7 to TRBJ2-1; tentatively, D is TRBD1 or TRBD2 (5 bases each). The V gene's germline CDR1 is SSHAT and CDR2 FNYEAQ (reference sequence). CDR3 size: 16 residues. Deletions cut 5 bases from V and 7 bases from J, with 21 bases between. The CDR3 loop reads CASSQGLATHWNEQFF. The CDR3 DNA sequence: TGTGCCAGCAGCCAGGGCCTAGCCACCCATTGGAATGAGCAGTTCTTC. The variable domain in full, completed from reference TRBV7-7 and TRBJ2-1, reads GAGVSQSPRYKVTKRGQDVTLRCDPISSHATLYWYQQALGQGPEFLTYFNYEAQPDKSGLPSDRFSAERPEGSISTLTIQRTEQRDSAMYRCASSQGLATHWNEQFFGPGTRLTVL.

The CDR3 nucleotides read TGTGCCAGCAGTATCGCCGGACAGGCCGTAACCTACGAGCAGTACTTC. Translation gives CASSIAGQAVTYEQYF. The chain uses TRBV27 and TRBJ2-7; TRBD1 agrees at 7 bases. The CDR3 extends over 16 amino acids. The germline gives CDR1 MNHEY, CDR2 SMNVEV (reference sequence). Losses at the gene ends were 5 bases for V and 2 bases for J; bases not matched to a gene: 12.

The V call is TRBV7-2, the J call TRBJ1-4; 7 bases line up with TRBD1. V lost 1 base, J lost 4 bases, and 3 bases stayed unmatched. The V gene's germline CDR1 is SGHTA and CDR2 FQGNSA. The CDR3 contains 15 residues. CDR3 coding DNA: TGTGCCAGCAGCTTAGGCGGGACAGTTAATGAAAAACTGTTTTTT. Translation gives CASSLGGTVNEKLFF.

The chain couples TRBV6-1 to TRBJ2-2, with a possible D match to TRBD2 (6 bases). CDR1 and CDR2 from the germline V gene are MNHNS and SASEGT. Trimming stripped 4 bases from V and 3 bases from J, with 18 bases between. CDR3 size: 17 residues. CDR3 sequence reads: CASSAGDSFLDTGELFF. CDR3 DNA: TGTGCCAGCAGTGCCGGGGACTCCTTTTTGGACACCGGGGAGCTGTTTTTT.

The gene calls are TRBV7-7 and TRBJ2-3; 8 bases are a match to TRBD1. Germline trimming cut 1 base from V and 4 bases from J; bases unmatched to any gene: 7. Germline CDR1 and CDR2: SSHAT and FNYEAQ (reference sequence). This CDR3 has 16 residues. The CDR3 here is CASSLGVAGGPDTQYF. CDR3 sequence (DNA): TGTGCCAGCAGCTTAGGAGTGGCAGGGGGCCCAGATACGCAGTATTTT. The entire variable domain, with the rest obtained from reference TRBV7-7 and TRBJ2-3, is as follows: GAGVSQSPRYKVTKRGQDVTLRCDPISSHATLYWYQQALGQGPEFLTYFNYEAQPDKSGLPSDRFSAERPEGSISTLTIQRTEQRDSAMYRCASSLGVAGGPDTQYFGPGTRLTVL.

The chain couples TRBV11-2 to TRBJ2-3, with D tentatively TRBD1 (6 bases). Trimming removed 3 bases from V and 2 bases from J, with 15 bases in between. The length of the CDR3 is 16 residues. CDR1 is SGHAT, CDR2 FQNNGV, per germline. The CDR3 sequence: CASSFLGAFSTDTQYF. CDR3 nucleotide sequence: TGTGCCAGCAGCTTCCTGGGGGCCTTTTCCACAGATACGCAGTATTTT.

This clone was detected a few times. The chain carries TRBV4-3 and TRBJ2-3; D not resolved. Germline CDR1 is LGHNA and CDR2 is YSLEER. The CDR3 totals 16 residues. The germline V and J ends were trimmed by 1 base and 4 bases, with 15 bases remaining between them. CDR3 coding DNA: TGCGCCAGCAGCCAAGTTCTCTCCGGTGGTGCAGATACGCAGTATTTT. Its protein is CASSQVLSGGADTQYF.

The CDR3 spells CASSLVLGTGELFF. The CDR3 bases are TGTGCCAGCAGCTTAGTGCTGGGCACCGGGGAGCTGTTTTTT. J is TRBJ2-2 and V is TRBV11-2; D is unresolved. The germline CDR1 and CDR2 sequences are SGHAT and FQNNGV. Trimming shortened V by 1 base and J by 4 bases, and 7 bases separated the two germline ends. This CDR3 is 14 amino acids long.

This chain joins TRBV6-6 and TRBJ1-1, with D hard to call. In germline, CDR1 is MNHNY, CDR2 SVGAGI (reference sequence). The CDR3 is 12 amino acids. Trimming left V 7 bases short and J 5 bases short, with 11 bases between. The CDR3 coding sequence is TGTGCCAGCAAGATTAGTACTACTGAAGCTTTCTTT. The encoded protein is CASKISTTEAFF.

This clone was seen a single time. V usage is TRBV25-1 and J usage is TRBJ1-2; D ambiguous. Trimming shortened V by 6 bases and J by 8 bases, and 10 bases separated the two germline ends. The CDR3 contains 11 residues. The germline gives CDR1 MGHDK, CDR2 SYGVNS. The CDR3 nucleotides are TGTGCCAGCAGAAAAATGTGGGGCTACACCTTC. Its protein product is CASRKMWGYTF.

In its sample, this clone was seen once. V gene TRBV20-1 combines with J gene TRBJ2-7; 7 positions match TRBD1. This CDR3 is 11 amino acids long. V trimming: 4 bases; J trimming: 6 bases; junction bases outside the gene matches: 3. Per the germline V gene, CDR1 is DFQATT and CDR2 is SNEGSKA (reference sequence). Written as DNA, the CDR3 is TGCAGTGCTACCGACAGGGCCGAGCAGTACTTC. Its protein product is CSATDRAEQYF.

This chain connects TRBV9 to TRBJ1-5; D is uncertain. Trimming pared 4 bases from V and 5 bases from J, leaving 13 bases between. The CDR3 sequence is 14 residues long. CDR1 is SGDLS, CDR2 YYNGEE, per germline. The CDR3 nucleotides read TGTGCCAGCAGCCCTAGTATGAGCGATCAGCCCCAGCATTTT. It encodes CASSPSMSDQPQHF.

With respect to this clone: The sample carries other DNA sequences with the same CDR3. This rearrangement joins TRBV10-3 to TRBJ1-4, with a possible D match to TRBD1 (5 bases). Germline-derived CDR1 and CDR2 are ENHRY and SYGVKD. The ends were cut back, 6 bases at V and 7 bases at J, with 12 bases in the middle. The CDR3 length is 13 residues. CDR3 loop: CAIRGEGFEKLFF. The CDR3, as DNA: TGTGCCATCAGGGGTGAGGGGTTTGAAAAACTGTTTTTT.

This chain uses TRBV19 with TRBJ1-3, with unresolved D. The CDR3 sequence is 16 residues long. Looked up from germline, CDR1 is LNHDA and CDR2 is SQIVND (reference sequence). Trimming took 2 bases from V and 0 from J, leaving 11 bases between them. The CDR3 loop reads CASSIKAHGSGNTIYF. The CDR3 DNA sequence: TGTGCCAGTAGTATAAAAGCACATGGCTCTGGAAACACCATATATTTT.

The chain is built from TRBV12-3 or TRBV12-4 and TRBJ1-1, with D possibly TRBD1 on 5 matching bases. CDR3 size: 12 residues. The V end lost 6 bases, the J end lost 11 bases, and 16 bases lay between the germline ends. The CDR3 here is CASSPRAEGAFF. The CDR3, as DNA: TGTGCCAGCAGCCCCCGGGCCGAGGGGGCTTTCTTT.

This clone was seen once. The chain joins TRBV5-8 to TRBJ1-5; no reliable D call. This CDR3 has 13 amino acids. From germline, CDR1 is SGHTS and CDR2 YDEGEE. V lost 4 bases, J lost 9 bases, and 14 bases lay in between. The CDR3 DNA reads TGTGCCAGCAGCGTGGGTCTGGCGCGGCCCCAGCATTTT. Residues: CASSVGLARPQHF.

This clone has a single count. The genes are TRBV6-5 and TRBJ2-5, with D tentatively TRBD2 (6 bases). The V end was cut by 11 bases, the J end by 3 bases, with 22 bases between. The V gene's germline CDR1 is MNHEY and CDR2 SVGAGI. This CDR3 is built from 15 residues. The CDR3 sequence is CAGILGTSQKETQYF. Written as DNA, the CDR3 is TGTGCCGGAATTCTTGGCACTAGCCAGAAAGAGACCCAGTACTTC.

This rearrangement joins TRBV7-9 to TRBJ1-5, with TRBD1 matching over 7 bases. Germline values: CDR1 SEHNR, CDR2 FQNEAQ (reference sequence). V trimming: 6 bases; J trimming: 2 bases; junction bases outside the gene matches: 7. The CDR3 loop spans 15 amino acids. The CDR3 reads CASRSTGDGNQPQHF. CDR3 bases: TGTGCCAGCAGGTCTACAGGGGACGGCAATCAGCCCCAGCATTTT.

The chain couples TRBV19 to TRBJ1-5; D may be TRBD1 (5 bases). V was cut by 7 bases and J by 5 bases, with 18 bases left in between. The CDR3 has 15 amino acids. CDR1 and CDR2 (germline): LNHDA, SQIVND (reference sequence). The CDR3 region is CASTPQGLGDQPQHF. CDR3 nucleotide sequence: TGTGCCAGTACCCCTCAGGGTCTGGGGGATCAGCCCCAGCATTTT.